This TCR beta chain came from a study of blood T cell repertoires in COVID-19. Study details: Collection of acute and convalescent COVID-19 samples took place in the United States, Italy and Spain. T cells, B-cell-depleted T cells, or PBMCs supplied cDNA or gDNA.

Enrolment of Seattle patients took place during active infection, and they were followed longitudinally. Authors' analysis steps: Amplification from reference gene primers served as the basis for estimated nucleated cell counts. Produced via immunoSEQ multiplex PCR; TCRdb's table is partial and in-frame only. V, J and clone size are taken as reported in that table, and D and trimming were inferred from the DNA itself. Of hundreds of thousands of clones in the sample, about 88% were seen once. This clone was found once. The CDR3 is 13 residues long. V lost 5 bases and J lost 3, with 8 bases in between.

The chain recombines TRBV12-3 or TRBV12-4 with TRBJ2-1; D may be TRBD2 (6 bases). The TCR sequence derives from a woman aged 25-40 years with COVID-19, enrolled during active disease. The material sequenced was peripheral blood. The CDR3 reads CASSGGLYNEQFF. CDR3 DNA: TGTGCCAGCAGTGGGGGACTCTACAATGAGCAGTTCTTC.